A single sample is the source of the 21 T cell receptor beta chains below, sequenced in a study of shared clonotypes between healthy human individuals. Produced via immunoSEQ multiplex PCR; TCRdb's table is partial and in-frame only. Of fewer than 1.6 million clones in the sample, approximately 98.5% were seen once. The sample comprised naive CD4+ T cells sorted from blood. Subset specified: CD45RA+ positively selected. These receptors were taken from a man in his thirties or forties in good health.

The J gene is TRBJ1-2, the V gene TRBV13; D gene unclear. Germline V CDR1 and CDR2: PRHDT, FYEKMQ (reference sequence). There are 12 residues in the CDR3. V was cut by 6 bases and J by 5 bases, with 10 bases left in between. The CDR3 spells CASSPGPYGYTF. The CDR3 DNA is TGTGCCAGCAGTCCCGGCCCATATGGCTACACCTTC.

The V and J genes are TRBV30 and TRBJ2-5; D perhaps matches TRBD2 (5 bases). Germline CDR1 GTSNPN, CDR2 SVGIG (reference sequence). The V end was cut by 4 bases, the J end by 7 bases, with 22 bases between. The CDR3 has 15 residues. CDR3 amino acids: CAWIGHAGTSGTQYF. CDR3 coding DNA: TGTGCCTGGATCGGTCACGCGGGCACCTCGGGGACCCAGTACTTC.

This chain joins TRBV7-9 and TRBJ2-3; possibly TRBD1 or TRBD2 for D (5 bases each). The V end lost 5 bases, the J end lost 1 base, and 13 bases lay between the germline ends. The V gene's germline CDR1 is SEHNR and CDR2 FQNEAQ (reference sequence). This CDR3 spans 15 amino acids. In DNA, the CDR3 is TGTGCCAGCAGCAAGGGGAGAGTTGGCACAGATACGCAGTATTTT. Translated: CASSKGRVGTDTQYF.

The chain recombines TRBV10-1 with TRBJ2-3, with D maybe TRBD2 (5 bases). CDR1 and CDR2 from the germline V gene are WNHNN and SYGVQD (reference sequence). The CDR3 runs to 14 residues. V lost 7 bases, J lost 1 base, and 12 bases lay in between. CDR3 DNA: TGCGCCAGCAAAAACGGGGTAGGCACAGATACGCAGTATTTT. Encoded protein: CASKNGVGTDTQYF.

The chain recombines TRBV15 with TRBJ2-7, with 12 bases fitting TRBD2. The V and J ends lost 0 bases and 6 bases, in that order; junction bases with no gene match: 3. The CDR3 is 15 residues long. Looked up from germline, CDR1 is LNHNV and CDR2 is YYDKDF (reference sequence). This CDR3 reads CATSREPSGRVEQYF. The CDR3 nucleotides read TGTGCCACCAGCAGAGAACCTAGCGGGAGGGTCGAGCAGTACTTC.

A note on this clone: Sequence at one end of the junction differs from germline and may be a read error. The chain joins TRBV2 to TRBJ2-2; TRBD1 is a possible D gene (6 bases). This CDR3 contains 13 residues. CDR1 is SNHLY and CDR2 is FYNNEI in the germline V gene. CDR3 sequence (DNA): TGTGCCAGCACCGACAGGAACCCCGGGGAGCTGTTTTTT. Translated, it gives CASTDRNPGELFF.

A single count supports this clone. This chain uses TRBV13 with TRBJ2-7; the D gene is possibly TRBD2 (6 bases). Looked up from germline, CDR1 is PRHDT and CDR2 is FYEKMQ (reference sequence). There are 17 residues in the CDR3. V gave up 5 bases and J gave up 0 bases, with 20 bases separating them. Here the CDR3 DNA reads TGTGCCAGCAGCATCGGTAGGTGGGAGGCCCTCTCCTACGAGCAGTACTTC. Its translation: CASSIGRWEALSYEQYF.

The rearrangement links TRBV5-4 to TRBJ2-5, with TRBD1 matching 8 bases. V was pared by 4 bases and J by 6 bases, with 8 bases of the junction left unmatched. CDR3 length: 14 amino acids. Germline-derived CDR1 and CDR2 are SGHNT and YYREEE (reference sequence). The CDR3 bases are TGTGCCAGCAGCGCAACGGACAGGGAACAGACCCAGTACTTC. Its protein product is CASSATDREQTQYF.

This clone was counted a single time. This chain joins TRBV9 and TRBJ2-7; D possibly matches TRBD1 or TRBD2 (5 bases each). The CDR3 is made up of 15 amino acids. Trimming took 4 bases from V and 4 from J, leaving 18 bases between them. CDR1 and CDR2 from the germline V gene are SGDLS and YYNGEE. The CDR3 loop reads CASSKSGSGPYEQYF. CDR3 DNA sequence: TGTGCCAGCAGCAAATCAGGGAGCGGACCATACGAGCAGTACTTC.

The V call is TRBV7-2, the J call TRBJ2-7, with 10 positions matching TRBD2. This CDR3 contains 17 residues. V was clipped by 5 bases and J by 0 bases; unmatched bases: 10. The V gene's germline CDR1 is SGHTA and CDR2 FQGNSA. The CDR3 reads CASSPRTSGFSSYEQYF. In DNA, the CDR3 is TGTGCCAGCAGCCCCCGGACTAGCGGTTTCAGCTCCTACGAGCAGTACTTC.

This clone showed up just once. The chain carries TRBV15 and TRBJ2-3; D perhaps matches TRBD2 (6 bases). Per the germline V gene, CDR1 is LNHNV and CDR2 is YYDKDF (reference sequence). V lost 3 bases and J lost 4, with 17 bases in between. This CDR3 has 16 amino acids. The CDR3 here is CATSRRRDSHPDTQYF. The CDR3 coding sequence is TGTGCCACCAGCAGGAGAAGGGACTCCCACCCAGATACGCAGTATTTT.

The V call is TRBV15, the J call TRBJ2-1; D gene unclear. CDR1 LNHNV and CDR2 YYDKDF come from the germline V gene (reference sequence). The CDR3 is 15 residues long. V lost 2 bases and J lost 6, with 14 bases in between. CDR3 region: CATSRPKIARNEQFF. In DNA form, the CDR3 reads TGTGCCACCAGCAGACCTAAGATAGCCCGCAATGAGCAGTTCTTC.

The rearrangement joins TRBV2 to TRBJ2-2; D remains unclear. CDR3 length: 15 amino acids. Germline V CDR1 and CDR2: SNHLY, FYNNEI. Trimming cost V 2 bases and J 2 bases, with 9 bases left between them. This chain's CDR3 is CASSESRLNTGELFF. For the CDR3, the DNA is TGTGCCAGCAGTGAAAGCAGGCTCAACACCGGGGAGCTGTTTTTT.

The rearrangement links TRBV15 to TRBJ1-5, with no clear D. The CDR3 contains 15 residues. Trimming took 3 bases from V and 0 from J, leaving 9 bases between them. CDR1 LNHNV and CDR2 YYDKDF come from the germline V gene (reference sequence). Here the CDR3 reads CATSSRRHSNQPQHF. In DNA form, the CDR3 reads TGTGCCACCAGCAGTCGCAGGCATAGCAATCAGCCCCAGCATTTT.

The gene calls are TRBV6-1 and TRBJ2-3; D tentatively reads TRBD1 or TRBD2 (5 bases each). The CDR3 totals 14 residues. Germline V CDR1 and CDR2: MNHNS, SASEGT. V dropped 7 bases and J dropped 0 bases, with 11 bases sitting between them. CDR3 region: CASIKGSSTDTQYF. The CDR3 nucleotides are TGTGCCAGCATCAAGGGGAGTAGCACAGATACGCAGTATTTT.

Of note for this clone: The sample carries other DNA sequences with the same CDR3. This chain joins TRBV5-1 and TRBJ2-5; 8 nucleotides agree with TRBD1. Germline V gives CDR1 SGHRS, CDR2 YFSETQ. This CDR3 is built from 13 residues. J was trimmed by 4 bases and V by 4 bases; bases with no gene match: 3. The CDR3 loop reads CASSVGTGETQYF. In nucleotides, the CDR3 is TGCGCCAGCAGCGTGGGGACAGGAGAGACCCAGTACTTC.

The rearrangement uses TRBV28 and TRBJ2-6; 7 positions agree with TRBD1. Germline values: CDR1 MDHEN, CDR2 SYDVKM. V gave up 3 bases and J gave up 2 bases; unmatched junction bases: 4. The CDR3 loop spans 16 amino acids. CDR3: CASSFRGGAGANVLTF. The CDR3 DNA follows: TGTGCCAGCAGTTTTAGAGGGGGCGCTGGGGCCAACGTCCTGACTTTC.

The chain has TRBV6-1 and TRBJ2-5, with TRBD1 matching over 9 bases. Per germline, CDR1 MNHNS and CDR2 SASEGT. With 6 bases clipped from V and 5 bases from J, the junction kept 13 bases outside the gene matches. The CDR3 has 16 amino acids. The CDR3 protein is CASRENPGQGRETQYF. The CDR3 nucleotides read TGTGCCAGCAGGGAAAACCCCGGACAGGGGAGGGAGACCCAGTACTTC.

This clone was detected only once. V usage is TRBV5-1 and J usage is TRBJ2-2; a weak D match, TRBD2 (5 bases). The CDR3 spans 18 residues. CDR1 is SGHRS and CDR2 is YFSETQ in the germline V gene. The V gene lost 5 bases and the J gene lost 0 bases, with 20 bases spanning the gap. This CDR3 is CASRSTIRAEANTGELFF. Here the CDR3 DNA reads TGCGCCAGCAGGTCCACTATTAGAGCGGAGGCGAACACCGGGGAGCTGTTTTTT. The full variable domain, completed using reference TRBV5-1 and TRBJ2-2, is KAGVTQTPRYLIKTRGQQVTLSCSPISGHRSVSWYQQTPGQGLQFLFEYFSETQRNKGNFPGRFSGRQFSNSRSEMNVSTLELGDSALYLCASRSTIRAEANTGELFFGEGSRLTVL.

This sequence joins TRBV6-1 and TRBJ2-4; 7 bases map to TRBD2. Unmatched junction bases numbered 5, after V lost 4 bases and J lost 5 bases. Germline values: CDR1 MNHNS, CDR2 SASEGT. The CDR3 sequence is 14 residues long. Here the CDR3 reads CASSVFGGENIQYF. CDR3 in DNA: TGTGCCAGCAGTGTCTTTGGGGGGGAAAACATTCAGTACTTC.

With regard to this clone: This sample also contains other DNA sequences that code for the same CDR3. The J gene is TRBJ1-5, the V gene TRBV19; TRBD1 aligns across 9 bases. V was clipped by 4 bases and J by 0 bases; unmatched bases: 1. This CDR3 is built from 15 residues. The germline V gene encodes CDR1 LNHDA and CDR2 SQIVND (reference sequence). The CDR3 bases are TGTGCCAGTAGTACGACAGGGGGTAGCAATCAGCCCCAGCATTTT. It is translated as CASSTTGGSNQPQHF.